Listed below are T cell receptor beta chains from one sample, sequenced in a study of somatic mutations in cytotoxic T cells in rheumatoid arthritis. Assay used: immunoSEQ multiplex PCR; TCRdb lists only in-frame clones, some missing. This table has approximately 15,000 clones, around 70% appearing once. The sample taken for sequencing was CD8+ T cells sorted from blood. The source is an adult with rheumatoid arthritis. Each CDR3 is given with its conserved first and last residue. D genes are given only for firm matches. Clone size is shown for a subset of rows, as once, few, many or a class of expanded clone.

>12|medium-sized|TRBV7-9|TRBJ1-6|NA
TGTGCCAGCAGCAACGGGTATTCACCCCTCCACTTT
CASSNGYSPLHF
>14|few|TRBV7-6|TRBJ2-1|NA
TGTGCCAGCAGCCCCTTGACGGGGGGCACTGAGCAGTTCTTC
CASSPLTGGTEQFF
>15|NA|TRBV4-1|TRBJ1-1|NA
TGCGCCAGCAGCCTCCACACGGGCTCTTGGACTGAAGCTTTCTTT
CASSLHTGSWTEAFF
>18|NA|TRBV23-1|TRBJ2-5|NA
TGCGCCAGCAGGGAAAAAGTACCGGGCCCCCCGTGGCAAGAGACCCAGTACTTC
CASREKVPGPPWQETQYF
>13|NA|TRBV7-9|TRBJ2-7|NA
TGTGCCAGCACCCCCCGGGGGTCCTACGAGCAGTACTTC
CASTPRGSYEQYF
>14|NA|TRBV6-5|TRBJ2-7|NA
TGTGCCAGCAGTTACGGAGGGTACTCCTACGAGCAGTACTTC
CASSYGGYSYEQYF
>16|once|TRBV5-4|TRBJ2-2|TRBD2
TGTGCCAGCAGCGGACCAGCGGGGGGGGCGGACGGGGAGCTGTTTTTT
CASSGPAGGADGELFF
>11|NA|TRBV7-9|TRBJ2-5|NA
TGTGCCAGCAGCCTAGAGTGGCAGCGGTACTTC
CASSLEWQRYF
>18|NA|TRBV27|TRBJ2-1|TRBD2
TGTGCCAGCAGTTTATCGGGGGGACTAGCGGTCGCCCACAATGAGCAGTTCTTC
CASSLSGGLAVAHNEQFF
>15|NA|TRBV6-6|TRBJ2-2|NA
TGTGCCAGCAGTTATTTTTCCGGCCCGTCCGGGGAGCTGTTTTTT
CASSYFSGPSGELFF